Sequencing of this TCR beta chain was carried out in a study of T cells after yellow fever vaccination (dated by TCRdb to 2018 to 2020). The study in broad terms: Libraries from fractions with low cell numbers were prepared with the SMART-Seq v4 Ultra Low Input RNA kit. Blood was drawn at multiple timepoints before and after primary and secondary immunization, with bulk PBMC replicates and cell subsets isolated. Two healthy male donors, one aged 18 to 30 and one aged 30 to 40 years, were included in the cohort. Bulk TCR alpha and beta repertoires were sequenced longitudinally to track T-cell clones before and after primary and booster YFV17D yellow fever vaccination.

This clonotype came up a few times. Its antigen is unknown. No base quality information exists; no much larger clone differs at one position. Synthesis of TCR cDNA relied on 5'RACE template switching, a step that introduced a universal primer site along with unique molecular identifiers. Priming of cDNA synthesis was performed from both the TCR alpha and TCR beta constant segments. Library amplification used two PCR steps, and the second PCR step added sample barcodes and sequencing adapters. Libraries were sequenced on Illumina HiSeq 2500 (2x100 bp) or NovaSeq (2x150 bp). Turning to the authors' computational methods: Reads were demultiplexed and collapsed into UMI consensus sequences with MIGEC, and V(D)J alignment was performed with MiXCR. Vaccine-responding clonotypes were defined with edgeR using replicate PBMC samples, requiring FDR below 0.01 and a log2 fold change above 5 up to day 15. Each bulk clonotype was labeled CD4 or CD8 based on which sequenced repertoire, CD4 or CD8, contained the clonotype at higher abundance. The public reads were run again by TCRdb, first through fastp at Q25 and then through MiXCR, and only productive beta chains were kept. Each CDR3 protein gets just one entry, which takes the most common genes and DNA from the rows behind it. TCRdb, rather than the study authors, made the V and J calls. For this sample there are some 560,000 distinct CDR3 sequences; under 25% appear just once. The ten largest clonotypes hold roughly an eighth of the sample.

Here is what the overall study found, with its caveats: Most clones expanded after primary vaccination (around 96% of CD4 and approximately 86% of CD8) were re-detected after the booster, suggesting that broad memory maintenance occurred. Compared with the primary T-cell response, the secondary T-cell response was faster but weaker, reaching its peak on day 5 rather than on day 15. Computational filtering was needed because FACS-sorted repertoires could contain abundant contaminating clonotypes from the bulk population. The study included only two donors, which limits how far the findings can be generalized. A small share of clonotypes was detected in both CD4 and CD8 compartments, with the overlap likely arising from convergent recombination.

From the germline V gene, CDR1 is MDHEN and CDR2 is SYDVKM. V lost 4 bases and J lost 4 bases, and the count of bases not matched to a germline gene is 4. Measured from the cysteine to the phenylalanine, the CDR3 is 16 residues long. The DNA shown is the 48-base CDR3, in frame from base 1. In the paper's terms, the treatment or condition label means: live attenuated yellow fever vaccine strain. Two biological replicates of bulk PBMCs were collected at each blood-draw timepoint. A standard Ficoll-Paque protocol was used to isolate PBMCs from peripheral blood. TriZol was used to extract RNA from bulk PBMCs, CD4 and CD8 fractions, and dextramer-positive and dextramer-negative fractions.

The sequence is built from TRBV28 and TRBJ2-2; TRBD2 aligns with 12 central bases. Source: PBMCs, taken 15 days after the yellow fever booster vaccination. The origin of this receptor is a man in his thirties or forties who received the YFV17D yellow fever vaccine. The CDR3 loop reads CASSSRLAGVTGELFF. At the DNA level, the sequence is TGTGCCAGCAGTTCCCGACTAGCGGGAGTCACCGGGGAGCTGTTTTTT.